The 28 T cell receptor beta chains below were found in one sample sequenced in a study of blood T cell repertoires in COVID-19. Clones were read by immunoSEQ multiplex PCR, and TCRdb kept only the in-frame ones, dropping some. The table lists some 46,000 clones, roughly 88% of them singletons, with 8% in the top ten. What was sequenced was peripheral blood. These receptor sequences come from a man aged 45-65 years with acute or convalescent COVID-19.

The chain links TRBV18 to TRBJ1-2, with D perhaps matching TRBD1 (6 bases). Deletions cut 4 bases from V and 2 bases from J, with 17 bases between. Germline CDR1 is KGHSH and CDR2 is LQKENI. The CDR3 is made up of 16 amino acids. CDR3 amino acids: CASSLGGLGKNYGYTF. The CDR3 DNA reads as TGTGCCAGCTCACTCGGGGGGCTCGGTAAAAACTATGGCTACACCTTC.

CDR3 amino acids: CASSPPGAGNTGELFF. CDR3 nucleotides: TGTGCCAGCAGTCCACCAGGCGCAGGGAACACCGGGGAGCTGTTTTTT. V and J are TRBV28 and TRBJ2-2; D is ambiguous. With 5 bases removed from V and 1 base from J, the gap between germline ends came to 14 bases. Germline V gene data show CDR1 as MDHEN and CDR2 as SYDVKM. The CDR3 consists of 16 residues.

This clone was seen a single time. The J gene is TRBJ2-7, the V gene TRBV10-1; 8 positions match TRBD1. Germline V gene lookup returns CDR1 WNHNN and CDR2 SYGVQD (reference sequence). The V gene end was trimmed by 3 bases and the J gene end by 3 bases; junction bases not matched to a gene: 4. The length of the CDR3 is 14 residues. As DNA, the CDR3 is TGCGCCAGCAGTGACGACAGGGGTGGCTACGAGCAGTACTTC. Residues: CASSDDRGGYEQYF.

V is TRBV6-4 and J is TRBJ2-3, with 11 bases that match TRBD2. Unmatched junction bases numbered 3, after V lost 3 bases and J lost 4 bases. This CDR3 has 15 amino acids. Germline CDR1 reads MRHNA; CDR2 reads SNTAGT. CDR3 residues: CASSEVLAGADTQYF. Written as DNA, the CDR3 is TGTGCCAGCAGTGAGGTACTAGCGGGAGCAGATACGCAGTATTTT.

CDR3 DNA: TGCAGCGTTCGGGGGACAGGGGCGGCCGGGGAGCTGTTTTTT. Protein sequence: CSVRGTGAAGELFF. This sequence joins TRBV29-1 and TRBJ2-2, with TRBD1 matching over 10 bases. V shed 5 bases and J 6 bases; nucleotides not matched to a gene: 6. Germline lookup yields CDR1 SQVTM and CDR2 ANQGSEA. CDR3 size: 14 residues.

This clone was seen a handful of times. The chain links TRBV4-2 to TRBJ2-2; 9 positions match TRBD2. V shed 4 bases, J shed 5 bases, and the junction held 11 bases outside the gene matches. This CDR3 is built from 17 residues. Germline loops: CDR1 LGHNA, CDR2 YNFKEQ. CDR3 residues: CASSPSWAGGRTGELFF. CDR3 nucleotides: TGTGCCAGCAGCCCCAGCTGGGCGGGGGGGCGGACCGGGGAGCTGTTTTTT.

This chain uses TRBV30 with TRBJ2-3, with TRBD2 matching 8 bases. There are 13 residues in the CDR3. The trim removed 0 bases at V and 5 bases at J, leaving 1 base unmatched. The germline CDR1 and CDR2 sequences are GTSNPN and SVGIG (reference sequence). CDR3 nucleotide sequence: TGTGCCTGGAGTGTAGCGGGGGTAGATACGCAGTATTTT. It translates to CAWSVAGVDTQYF.

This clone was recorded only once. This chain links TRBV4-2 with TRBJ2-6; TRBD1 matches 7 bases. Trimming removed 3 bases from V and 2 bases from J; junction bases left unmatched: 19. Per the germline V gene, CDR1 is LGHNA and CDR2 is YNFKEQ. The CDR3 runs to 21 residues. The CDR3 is CASSQRSRGWSSGPGANVLTF. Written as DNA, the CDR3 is TGTGCCAGCAGCCAGAGAAGCAGGGGGTGGTCGTCGGGACCTGGGGCCAACGTCCTGACTTTC.

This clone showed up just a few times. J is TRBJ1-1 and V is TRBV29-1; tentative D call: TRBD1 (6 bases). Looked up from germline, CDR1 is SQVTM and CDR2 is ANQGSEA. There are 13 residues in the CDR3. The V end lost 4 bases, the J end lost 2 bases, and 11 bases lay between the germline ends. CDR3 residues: CSVGRGGNTEAFF. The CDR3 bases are TGCAGCGTTGGAAGAGGGGGTAACACTGAAGCTTTCTTT.

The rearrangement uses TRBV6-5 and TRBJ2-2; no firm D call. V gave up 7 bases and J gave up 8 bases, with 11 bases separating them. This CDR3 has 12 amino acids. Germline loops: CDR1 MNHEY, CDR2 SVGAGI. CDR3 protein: CASTLTGGELFF. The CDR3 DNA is TGTGCCAGCACTCTGACGGGTGGGGAGCTGTTTTTT.

Here the CDR3 DNA reads TGTGCCAGCAGCCCGGGACAGGGGGCATCATTTCATGATTCACCCCTCCACTTT. Translation: CASSPGQGASFHDSPLHF. V gene TRBV3-1 (or the pseudogene TRBV3-2) combines with J gene TRBJ1-6, with 12 bases identical to TRBD1. V shed 4 bases and J 8 bases; nucleotides not matched to a gene: 12. The CDR3 sequence is 18 residues long. Germline V gene sequence: CDR1 LGHDT, CDR2 YNNKEL (reference sequence).

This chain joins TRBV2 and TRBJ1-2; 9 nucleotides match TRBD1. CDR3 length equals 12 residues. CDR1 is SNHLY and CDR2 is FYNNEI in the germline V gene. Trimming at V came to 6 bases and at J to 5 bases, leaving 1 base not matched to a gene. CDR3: CASRDRGYGYTF. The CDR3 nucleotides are TGTGCCAGCAGGGACAGGGGATATGGCTACACCTTC.

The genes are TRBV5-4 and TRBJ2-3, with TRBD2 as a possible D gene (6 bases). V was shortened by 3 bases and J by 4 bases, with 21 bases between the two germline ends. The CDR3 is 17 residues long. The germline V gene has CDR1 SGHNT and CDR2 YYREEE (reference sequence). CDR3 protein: CASSWRVFWKGADTQYF. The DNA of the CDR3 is TGTGCCAGCAGCTGGAGGGTCTTTTGGAAGGGCGCAGATACGCAGTATTTT. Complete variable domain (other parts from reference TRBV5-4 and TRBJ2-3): ETGVTQSPTHLIKTRGQQVTLRCSSQSGHNTVSWYQQALGQGPQFIFQYYREEENGRGNFPPRFSGLQFPNYSSELNVNALELDDSALYLCASSWRVFWKGADTQYFGPGTRLTVL.

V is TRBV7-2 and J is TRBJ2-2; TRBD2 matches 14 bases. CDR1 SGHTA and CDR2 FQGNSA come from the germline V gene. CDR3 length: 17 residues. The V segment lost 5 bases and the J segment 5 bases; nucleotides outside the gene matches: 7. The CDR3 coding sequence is TGTGCCAGCAGCCCGACTAGCGGGGGGGCTTGGACCGGGGAGCTGTTTTTT. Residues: CASSPTSGGAWTGELFF.

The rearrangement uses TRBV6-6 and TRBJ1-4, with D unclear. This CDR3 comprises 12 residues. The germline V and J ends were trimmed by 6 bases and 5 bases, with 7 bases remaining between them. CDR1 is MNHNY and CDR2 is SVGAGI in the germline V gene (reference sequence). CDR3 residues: CASSRINEKLFF. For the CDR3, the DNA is TGTGCCAGCAGCAGGATCAATGAAAAACTGTTTTTT.

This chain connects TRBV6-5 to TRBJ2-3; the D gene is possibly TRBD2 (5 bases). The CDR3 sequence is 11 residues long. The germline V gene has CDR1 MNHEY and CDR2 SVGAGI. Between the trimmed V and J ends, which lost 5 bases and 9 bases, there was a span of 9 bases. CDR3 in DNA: TGTGCCAGCAGTAACCCGGGGACGCAGTATTTT. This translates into CASSNPGTQYF.

CDR3 sequence: CASSFVGTGGWIGQPQHF. CDR3 sequence (DNA): TGTGCCAGCAGTTTTGTCGGGACAGGAGGATGGATCGGGCAGCCCCAGCATTTT. J is TRBJ1-5 and V is TRBV28; 8 positions match TRBD1. After removal of 3 bases from V and 7 bases from J, the junction contained 17 bases not matched to a gene. Germline CDR1 reads MDHEN; CDR2 reads SYDVKM. The CDR3 has 18 amino acids. Filled out from reference TRBV28 and TRBJ1-5, the complete variable domain reads DVKVTQSSRYLVKRTGEKVFLECVQDMDHENMFWYRQDPGLGLRLIYFSYDVKMKEKGDIPEGYSVSREKKERFSLILESASTNQTSMYLCASSFVGTGGWIGQPQHFGDGTRLSIL.

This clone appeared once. The CDR3 loop is CASSSPGINEKLFF. The DNA of the CDR3 is TGTGCCAGCAGCTCTCCAGGGATCAATGAAAAACTGTTTTTT. The rearrangement links TRBV7-9 to TRBJ1-4, with D possibly matching TRBD1 (5 bases). CDR1 and CDR2 from the germline V gene are SEHNR and FQNEAQ (reference sequence). This CDR3 contains 14 residues. Deletions cut 4 bases from V and 5 bases from J, with 11 bases between.

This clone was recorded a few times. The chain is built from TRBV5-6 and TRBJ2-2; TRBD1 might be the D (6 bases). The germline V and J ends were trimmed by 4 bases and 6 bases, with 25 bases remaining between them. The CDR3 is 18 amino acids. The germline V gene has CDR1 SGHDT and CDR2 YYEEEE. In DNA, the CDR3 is TGTGCCAGCAGCCTCGTAAAGGGGGTTGAAAAAGGGCCCGGGGAGCTGTTTTTT. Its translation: CASSLVKGVEKGPGELFF.

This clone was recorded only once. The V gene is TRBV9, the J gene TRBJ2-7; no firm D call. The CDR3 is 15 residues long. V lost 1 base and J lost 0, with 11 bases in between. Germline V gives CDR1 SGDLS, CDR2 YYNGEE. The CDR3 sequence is CASSVSGAFSYEQYF. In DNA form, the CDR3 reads TGTGCCAGCAGCGTATCGGGTGCCTTCTCCTACGAGCAGTACTTC.

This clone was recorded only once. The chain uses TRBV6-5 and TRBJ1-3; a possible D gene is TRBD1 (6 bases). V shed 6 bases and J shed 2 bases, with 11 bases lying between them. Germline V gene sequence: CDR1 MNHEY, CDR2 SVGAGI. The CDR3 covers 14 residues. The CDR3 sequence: CASRVGTTGNTIYF. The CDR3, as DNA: TGTGCCAGCAGAGTCGGGACAACTGGAAACACCATATATTTT.

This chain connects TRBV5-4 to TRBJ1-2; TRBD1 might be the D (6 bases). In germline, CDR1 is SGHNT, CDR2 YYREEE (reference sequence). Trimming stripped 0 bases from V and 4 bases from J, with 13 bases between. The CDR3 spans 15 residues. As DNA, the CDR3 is TGTGCCAGCAGCTTGGCTTCGGGGGGCTTCTATGGCTACACCTTC. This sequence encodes CASSLASGGFYGYTF.

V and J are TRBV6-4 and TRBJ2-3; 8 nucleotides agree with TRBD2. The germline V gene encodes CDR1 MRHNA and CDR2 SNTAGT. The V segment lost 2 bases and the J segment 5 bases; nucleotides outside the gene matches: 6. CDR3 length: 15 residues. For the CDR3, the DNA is TGTGCCAGCAGTGACACGGGAGGGCCCAAAGATACGCAGTATTTT. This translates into CASSDTGGPKDTQYF.

This chain's CDR3 is CASSPGQGYEKLFF. The CDR3 DNA reads as TGTGCCAGCAGCCCGGGACAGGGGTATGAAAAACTGTTTTTT. This chain joins TRBV6-5 and TRBJ1-4, with 10 positions matching TRBD1. Germline V CDR1 and CDR2: MNHEY, SVGAGI. V was clipped by 6 bases and J by 6 bases; unmatched bases: 4. The CDR3 is 14 amino acids.

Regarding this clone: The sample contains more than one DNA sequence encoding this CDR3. The DNA of the CDR3 is TGTGCCAGTACCCCCCGACAGCCGGGACTAGCGGGGAACACAGATACGCAGTATTTT. Protein: CASTPRQPGLAGNTDTQYF. The rearrangement links TRBV19 to TRBJ2-3; TRBD2 aligns across 13 bases. J was trimmed by 2 bases and V by 7 bases; bases with no gene match: 15. The CDR3 runs 19 residues. Germline CDR1 and CDR2: LNHDA and SQIVND (reference sequence).

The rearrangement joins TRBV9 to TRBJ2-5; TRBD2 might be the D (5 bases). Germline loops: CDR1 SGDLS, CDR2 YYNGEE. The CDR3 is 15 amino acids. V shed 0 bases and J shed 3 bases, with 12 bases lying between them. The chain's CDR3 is CASSVVGTGEETQYF. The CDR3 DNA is TGTGCCAGCAGCGTAGTGGGAACCGGGGAAGAGACCCAGTACTTC.

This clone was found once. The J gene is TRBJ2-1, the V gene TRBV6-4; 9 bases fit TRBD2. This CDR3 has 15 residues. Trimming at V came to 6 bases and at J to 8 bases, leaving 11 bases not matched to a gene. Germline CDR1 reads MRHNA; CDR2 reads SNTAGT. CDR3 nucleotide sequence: TGTGCCAGCAGCATTGAGGCGGGAGGGCCGGATGAGCAGTTCTTC. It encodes CASSIEAGGPDEQFF.

This chain's CDR3 is CASSPGRGQPQHF. The CDR3 nucleotides are TGTGCCAGCAGTCCTGGGAGAGGGCAGCCCCAGCATTTT. This chain links TRBV6-4 with TRBJ1-5; unclear D gene. Germline V gene data show CDR1 as MRHNA and CDR2 as SNTAGT. Between the trimmed V and J ends, which lost 5 bases and 7 bases, there was a span of 12 bases. The CDR3 extends over 13 amino acids.